This TCR beta chain was captured by sequencing in a study of blood T cells in healthy people across ages. A second about 6 to 11 cycle PCR used barcoded and J-beta primers. TCRdb ran MiXCR on the 5' RACE reads and lists one entry per CDR3 protein. The sample lists some 1,800,000 distinct CDR3 sequences; about two fifths were seen once. Germline assignment: CDR1 DFQATT and CDR2 SNEGSKA (reference sequence). V lost 6 bases and J lost 4; bases outside the gene matches: 8. The CDR3 consists of 14 residues. The source is a human donor in good health. The J gene is TRBJ1-1, the V gene TRBV20-1, with 10 bases that match TRBD1. Sequencing was performed on blood. CDR3 loop: CSADPTGGGTEAFF. In DNA form, the CDR3 reads TGCAGTGCCGACCCGACAGGGGGCGGCACTGAAGCTTTCTTT.